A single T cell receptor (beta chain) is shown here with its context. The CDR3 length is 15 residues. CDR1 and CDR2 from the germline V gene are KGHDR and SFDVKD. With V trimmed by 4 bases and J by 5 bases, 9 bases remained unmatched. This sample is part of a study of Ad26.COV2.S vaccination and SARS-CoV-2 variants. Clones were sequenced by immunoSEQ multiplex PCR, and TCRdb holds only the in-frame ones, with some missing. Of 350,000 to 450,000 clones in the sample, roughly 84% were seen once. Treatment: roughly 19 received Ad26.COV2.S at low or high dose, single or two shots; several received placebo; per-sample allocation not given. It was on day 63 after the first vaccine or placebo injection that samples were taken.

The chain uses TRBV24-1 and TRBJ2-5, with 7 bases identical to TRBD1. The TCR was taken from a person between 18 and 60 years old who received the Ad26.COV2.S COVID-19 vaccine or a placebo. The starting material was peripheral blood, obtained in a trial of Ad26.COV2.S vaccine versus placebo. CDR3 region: CATSDYRGLGETQYF. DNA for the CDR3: TGTGCCACCAGTGACTACAGGGGCTTAGGGGAGACCCAGTACTTC.